The clone carrying this T cell receptor (beta chain) has only a few counts. No antigen is known for it. Germline V gives CDR1 MNHNY, CDR2 SVGAGI (reference sequence). The germline V and J ends were trimmed by 6 bases and 4 bases, with 12 bases remaining between them. This CDR3 spans 13 amino acids. Template switching with 5'RACE generated the TCR cDNA and added a universal primer site and UMIs. Via MiXCR, TCRdb re-called the 5' RACE reads, giving one row per CDR3 protein. The sample includes roughly 250,000 distinct CDR3 sequences, roughly 13% of them seen just once. This specimen belongs to a study of T cells after yellow fever vaccination. Background on the study: Preparation of fractions with low cell numbers was performed using SMART-Seq v4 Ultra Low Input. Overall study findings and caveats: Highly abundant clonotypes carried over from the bulk population could end up in FACS-sorted repertoires as contaminants. The study re-detected most primary-vaccination clones after the booster (about 96% CD4, roughly 85% CD8).

The starting material was CD4+ T cells sorted from PBMCs, obtained 45 days after the yellow fever booster vaccination. The origin of this receptor is a man younger than 45 who received the YFV17D yellow fever vaccine. The chain has TRBV6-6 and TRBJ1-2; the D is unclear. DNA of the CDR3: TGTGCCAGCAGAGGGCTGGTAGGCTATGGCTACACCTTC. Translated, it gives CASRGLVGYGYTF.